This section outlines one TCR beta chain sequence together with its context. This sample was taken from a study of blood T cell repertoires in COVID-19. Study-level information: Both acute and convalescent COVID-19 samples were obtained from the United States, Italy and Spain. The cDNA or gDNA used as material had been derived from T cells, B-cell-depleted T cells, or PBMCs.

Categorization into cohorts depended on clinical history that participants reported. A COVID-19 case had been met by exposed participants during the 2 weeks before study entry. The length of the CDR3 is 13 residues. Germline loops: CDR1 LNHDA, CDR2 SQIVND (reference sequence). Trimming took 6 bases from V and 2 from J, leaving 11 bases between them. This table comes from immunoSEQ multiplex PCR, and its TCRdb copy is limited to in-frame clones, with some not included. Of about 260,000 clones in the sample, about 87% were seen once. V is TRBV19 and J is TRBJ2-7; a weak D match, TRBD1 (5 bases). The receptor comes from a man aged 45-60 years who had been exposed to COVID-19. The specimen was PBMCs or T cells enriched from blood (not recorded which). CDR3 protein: CASRNRQTYEQYF. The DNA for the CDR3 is TGTGCCAGTAGAAACAGGCAGACCTACGAGCAGTACTTC.